This T cell receptor beta chain is drawn from a study of T cell responses to AZD1222 COVID-19 vaccine. Study-level results: White British people made up most donors, females outnumbered males, and clonal diversity was possibly underestimated. The CD4 TCRs associated with vaccination extended across spike and predominated at 160-218 and 743-854. It was only after the peak T cell response that any repertoires were sampled.

Only in-frame clones appear in the TCRdb table, and some are missing; sequencing was by immunoSEQ multiplex PCR. Among 150,000 to 200,000 clones listed, under 95% were seen once. About this clone: Its antigen is unknown.

Pooled samples include second doses given at about 4 or 12 weeks. Germline CDR1 is LGHNA and CDR2 is YNFKEQ. The CDR3 has 17 amino acids. The ends lost 0 bases at V and 4 bases at J; junction bases unmatched: 9. This sample comprised peripheral blood, obtained 28 days after the second AZD1222 dose. This TCR came from an adult who received the AZD1222 COVID-19 vaccine. The chain links TRBV4-2 to TRBJ2-7; 10 nucleotides line up with TRBD2. CDR3: CASSQEGPTSGEYEQYF. In DNA form, the CDR3 reads TGTGCCAGCAGCCAAGAAGGGCCCACTAGCGGGGAGTACGAGCAGTACTTC.